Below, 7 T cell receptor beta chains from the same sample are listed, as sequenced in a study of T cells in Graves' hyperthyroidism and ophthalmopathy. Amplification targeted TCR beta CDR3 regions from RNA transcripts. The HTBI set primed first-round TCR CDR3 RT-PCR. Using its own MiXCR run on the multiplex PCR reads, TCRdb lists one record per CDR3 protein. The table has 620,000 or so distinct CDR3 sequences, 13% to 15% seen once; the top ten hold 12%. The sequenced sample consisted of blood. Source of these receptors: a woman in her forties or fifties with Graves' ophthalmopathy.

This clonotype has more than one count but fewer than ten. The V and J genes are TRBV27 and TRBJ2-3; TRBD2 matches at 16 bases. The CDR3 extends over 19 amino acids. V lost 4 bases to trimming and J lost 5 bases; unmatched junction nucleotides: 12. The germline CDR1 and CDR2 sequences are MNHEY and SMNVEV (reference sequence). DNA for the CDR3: TGTGCCAGCAGTTCCCGTCCCGGGACTAGCGGGAGGGCGGTAGATACGCAGTATTTT. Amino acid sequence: CASSSRPGTSGRAVDTQYF.

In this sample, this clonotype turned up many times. In nucleotides, the CDR3 is TGTGCCAGCAGTTTGACCCTTTGGAGGACTGAAGCTTTCTTT. The encoded protein is CASSLTLWRTEAFF. V and J are TRBV28 and TRBJ1-1; D remains unclear. V lost 3 bases to trimming and J lost 5 bases, with 13 bases between them. The CDR3 loop spans 14 amino acids. Germline V gives CDR1 MDHEN, CDR2 SYDVKM.

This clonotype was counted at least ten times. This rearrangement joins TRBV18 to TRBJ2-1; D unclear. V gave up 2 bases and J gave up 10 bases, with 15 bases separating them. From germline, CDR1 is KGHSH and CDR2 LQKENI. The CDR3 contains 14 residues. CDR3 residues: CASSPYPDGGEQFF. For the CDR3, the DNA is TGTGCCAGCTCACCATATCCGGACGGTGGGGAGCAGTTCTTC.

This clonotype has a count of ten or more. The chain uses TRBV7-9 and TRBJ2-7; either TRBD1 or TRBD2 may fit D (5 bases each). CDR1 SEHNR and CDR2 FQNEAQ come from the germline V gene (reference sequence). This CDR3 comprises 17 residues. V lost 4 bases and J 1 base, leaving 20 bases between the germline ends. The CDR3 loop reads CASSSSFWGSNSYEQYF. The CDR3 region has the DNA TGTGCCAGCAGCTCCTCCTTTTGGGGGTCTAATTCCTACGAGCAGTACTTC. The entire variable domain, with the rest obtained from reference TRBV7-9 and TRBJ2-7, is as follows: DTGVSQNPRHKITKRGQNVTFRCDPISEHNRLYWYRQTLGQGPEFLTYFQNEAQLEKSRLLSDRFSAERPKGSFSTLEIQRTEQGDSAMYLCASSSSFWGSNSYEQYFGPGTRLTVT.

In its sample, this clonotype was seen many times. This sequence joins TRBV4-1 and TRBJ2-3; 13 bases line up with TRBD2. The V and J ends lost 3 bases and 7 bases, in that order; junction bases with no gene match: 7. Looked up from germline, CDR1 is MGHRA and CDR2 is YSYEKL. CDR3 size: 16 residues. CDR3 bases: TGCGCCAGCAGCCACACGACTAGCGGGAGGACACATACGCAGTATTTT. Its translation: CASSHTTSGRTHTQYF.

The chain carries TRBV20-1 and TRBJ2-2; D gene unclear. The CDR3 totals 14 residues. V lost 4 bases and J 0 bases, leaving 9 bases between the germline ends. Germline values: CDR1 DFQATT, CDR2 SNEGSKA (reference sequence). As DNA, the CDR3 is TGCAGTGCTATTTACGGAACGAACACCGGGGAGCTGTTTTTT. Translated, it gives CSAIYGTNTGELFF.

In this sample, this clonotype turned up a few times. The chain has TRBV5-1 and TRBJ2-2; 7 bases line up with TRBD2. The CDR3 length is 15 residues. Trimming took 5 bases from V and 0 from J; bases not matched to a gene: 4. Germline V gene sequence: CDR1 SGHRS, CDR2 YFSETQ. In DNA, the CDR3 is TGCGCCAGCAGAAAGGGACTATCGAACACCGGGGAGCTGTTTTTT. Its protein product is CASRKGLSNTGELFF.